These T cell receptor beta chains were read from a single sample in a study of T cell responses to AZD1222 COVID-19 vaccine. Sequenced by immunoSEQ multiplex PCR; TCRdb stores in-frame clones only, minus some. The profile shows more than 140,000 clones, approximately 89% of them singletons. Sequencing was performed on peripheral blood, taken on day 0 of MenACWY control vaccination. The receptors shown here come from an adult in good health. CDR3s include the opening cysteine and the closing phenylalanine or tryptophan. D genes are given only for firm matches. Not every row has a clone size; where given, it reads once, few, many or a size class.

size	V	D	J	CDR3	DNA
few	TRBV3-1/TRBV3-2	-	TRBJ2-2	CASSLGRFSELFF	TGTGCCAGCAGCCTCGGACGGTTTTCCGAGCTGTTTTTT
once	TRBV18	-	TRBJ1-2	CASSPPSGSGYTF	TGTGCCAGCTCACCTCCATCGGGGAGCGGCTACACCTTC
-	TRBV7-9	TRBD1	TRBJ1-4	CASSRDRVYEKLFF	TGTGCCAGCAGCAGGGACAGGGTGTATGAAAAACTGTTTTTT
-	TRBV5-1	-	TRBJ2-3	CASSPPDTSGTDTQYF	TGCGCCAGCAGCCCCCCGGACACTTCTGGGACAGATACGCAGTATTTT
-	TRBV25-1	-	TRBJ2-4	CASSEGGGPKNIQYF	TGTGCCAGCAGTGAAGGAGGGGGGCCCAAAAACATTCAGTACTTC
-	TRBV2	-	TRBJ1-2	CASSEIEGGYTF	TGTGCCAGCAGTGAAATTGAGGGTGGCTACACCTTC
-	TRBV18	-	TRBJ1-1	CASSPIMAGRRVQSFF	TGTGCCAGCTCACCAATCATGGCAGGGCGAAGGGTGCAGTCTTTCTTT
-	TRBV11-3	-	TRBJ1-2	CASSLSGYYGYTF	TGTGCCAGCAGCCTCTCGGGGTACTATGGCTACACCTTC
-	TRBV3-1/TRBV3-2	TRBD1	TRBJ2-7	CASSRTGGVGEQYF	TGTGCCAGCAGCCGGACAGGGGGCGTGGGCGAGCAGTACTTC
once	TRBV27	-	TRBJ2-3	CASVAGAGQYF	TGTGCCAGCGTGGCCGGGGCGGGGCAGTATTTT
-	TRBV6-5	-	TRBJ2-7	CASSAKLKTEQYF	TGTGCCAGCAGCGCCAAATTAAAGACCGAGCAGTACTTC
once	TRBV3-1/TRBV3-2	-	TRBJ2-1	CASTLNGDEQFF	TGTGCCAGCACCCTAAATGGCGATGAGCAGTTCTTC
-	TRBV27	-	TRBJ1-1	CASSRGGNTEAFF	TGTGCCAGCAGCCGGGGGGGGAACACTGAAGCTTTCTTT
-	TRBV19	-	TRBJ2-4	CASSIGTGRMDIQYF	TGTGCCAGTAGTATAGGCACCGGTAGGATGGACATTCAGTACTTC
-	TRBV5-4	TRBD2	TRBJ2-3	CASSQGRTSGTDTQYF	TGTGCCAGCAGCCAAGGGAGGACTAGCGGCACAGATACGCAGTATTTT
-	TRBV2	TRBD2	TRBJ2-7	CASSLAGTDEQYF	TGTGCCAGCAGCCTAGCGGGAACCGACGAGCAGTACTTC
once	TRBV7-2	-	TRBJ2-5	CASSLGFSETQYF	TGTGCCAGCAGCTTAGGTTTTAGCGAGACCCAGTACTTC
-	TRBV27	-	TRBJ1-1	CASSLRGRYTEAFF	TGTGCCAGCAGTCTCCGGGGCAGATACACTGAAGCTTTCTTT
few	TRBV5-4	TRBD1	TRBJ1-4	CASSSRDSSNEKLFF	TGTGCCAGCAGTTCCCGGGACAGCTCTAATGAAAAACTGTTTTTT